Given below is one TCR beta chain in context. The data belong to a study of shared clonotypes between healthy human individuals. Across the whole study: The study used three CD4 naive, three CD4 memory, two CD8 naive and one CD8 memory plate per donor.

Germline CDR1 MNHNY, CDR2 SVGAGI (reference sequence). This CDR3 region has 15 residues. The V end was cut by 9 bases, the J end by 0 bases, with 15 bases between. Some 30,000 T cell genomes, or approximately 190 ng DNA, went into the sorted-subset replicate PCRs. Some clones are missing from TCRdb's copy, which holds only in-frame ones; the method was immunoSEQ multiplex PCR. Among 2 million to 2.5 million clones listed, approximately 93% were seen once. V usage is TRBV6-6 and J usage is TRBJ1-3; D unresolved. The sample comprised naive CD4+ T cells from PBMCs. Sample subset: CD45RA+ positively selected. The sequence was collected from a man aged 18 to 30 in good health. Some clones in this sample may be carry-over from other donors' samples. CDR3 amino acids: CASSHRASSGNTIYF. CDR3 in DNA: TGTGCCAGTTCTCACCGGGCTAGCTCTGGAAACACCATATATTTT.